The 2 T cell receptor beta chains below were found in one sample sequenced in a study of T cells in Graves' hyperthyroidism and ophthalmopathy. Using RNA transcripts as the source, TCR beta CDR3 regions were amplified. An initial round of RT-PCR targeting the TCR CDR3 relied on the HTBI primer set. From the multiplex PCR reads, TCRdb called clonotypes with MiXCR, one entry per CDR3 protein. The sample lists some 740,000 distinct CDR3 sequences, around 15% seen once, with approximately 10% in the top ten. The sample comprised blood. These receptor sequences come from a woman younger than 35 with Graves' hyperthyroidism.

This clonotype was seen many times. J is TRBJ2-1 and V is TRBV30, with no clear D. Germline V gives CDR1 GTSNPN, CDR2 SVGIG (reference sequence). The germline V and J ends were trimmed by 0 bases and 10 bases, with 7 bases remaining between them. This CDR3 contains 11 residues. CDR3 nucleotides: TGTGCCTGGAGTGTATCACTAGAGCAGTTCTTC. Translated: CAWSVSLEQFF.

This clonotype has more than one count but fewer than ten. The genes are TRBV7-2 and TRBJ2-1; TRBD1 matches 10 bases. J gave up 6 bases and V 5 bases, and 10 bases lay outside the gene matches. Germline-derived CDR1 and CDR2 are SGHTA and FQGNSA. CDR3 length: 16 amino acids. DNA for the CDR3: TGTGCCAGCAGCCATCTTGTCGGGACAGGGGTCAATGAGCAGTTCTTC. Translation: CASSHLVGTGVNEQFF.